This passage covers 31 T cell receptor beta chains from one sample sequenced in a study of identical twins. A single record per CDR3 protein comes from TCRdb applying MiXCR to the 5' RACE reads. The table shows around 1.7 million distinct CDR3 sequences, with 32% occurring only once. Sequenced material: cord blood. The receptors were gathered from a newborn girl in good health.

The chain combines TRBV7-9 with TRBJ1-2, with no clear D. The CDR3 has 15 amino acids. In germline, CDR1 is SEHNR, CDR2 FQNEAQ (reference sequence). With 5 bases removed from V and 0 bases from J, the gap between germline ends came to 13 bases. The CDR3 sequence is CASSLTELANYGYTF. DNA of the CDR3: TGTGCCAGCAGCCTTACCGAGTTAGCTAACTATGGCTACACCTTC.

This clonotype was observed a handful of times. The J gene is TRBJ2-1, the V gene TRBV5-1, with 13 bases fitting TRBD2. Looked up from germline, CDR1 is SGHRS and CDR2 is YFSETQ. The CDR3 has 15 amino acids. Unmatched junction bases numbered 4, after V lost 4 bases and J lost 6 bases. The DNA for the CDR3 is TGCGCCAGCAGCAGGACTAGCGGGGGCCTCAATGAGCAGTTCTTC. Encoded protein: CASSRTSGGLNEQFF.

This clonotype was seen more than once but under ten times. The V gene is TRBV14, the J gene TRBJ2-7; no reliable D call. This CDR3 has 15 residues. Per germline, CDR1 SGHDN and CDR2 FVKESK. V was cut by 2 bases and J by 0 bases, with 11 bases left in between. The CDR3 nucleotides read TGTGCCAGCAGCCAACAACCTATCAGCTCCTACGAGCAGTACTTC. Its translation is CASSQQPISSYEQYF.

The chain combines TRBV29-1 with TRBJ2-5, with no clear D. V dropped 6 bases and J dropped 11 bases, with 34 bases sitting between them. The CDR3 runs 17 residues. Germline-derived CDR1 and CDR2 are SQVTM and ANQGSEA. Written as DNA, the CDR3 is TGCAGCGTACGACCTATTGGACGCTTCCCCTTGTACAATGAGCAGTACTTC. Amino acids: CSVRPIGRFPLYNEQYF.

The chain has TRBV5-1 and TRBJ2-7; D remains ambiguous. This CDR3 region has 14 residues. Looked up from germline, CDR1 is SGHRS and CDR2 is YFSETQ. Trimming removed 0 bases from V and 7 bases from J, with 14 bases in between. DNA for the CDR3: TGCGCCAGCAGCTTGGGCCACACCGAGGATGAGCAGTACTTC. Protein sequence: CASSLGHTEDEQYF.

The chain carries TRBV14 and TRBJ2-3, with D possibly being TRBD1 (5 bases). In germline, CDR1 is SGHDN, CDR2 FVKESK. This CDR3 comprises 13 residues. Trimming shortened V by 4 bases and J by 5 bases, and 10 bases separated the two germline ends. This chain's CDR3 is CASSPQVQDTQYF. The CDR3 DNA reads TGTGCCAGCAGCCCACAGGTGCAAGATACGCAGTATTTT.

To note about this clonotype: A junction end diverges from the germline sequence, so it may reflect a read error. This chain uses TRBV7-2 with TRBJ2-4, with 9 bases that match TRBD2. The CDR3 runs 16 residues. CDR1 and CDR2 from the germline V gene are SGHTA and FQGNSA. CDR3 sequence reads: CACSMTSGLAKNIQYF. The CDR3 DNA reads as TGTGCCTGCAGCATGACTAGCGGATTAGCCAAAAACATTCAGTACTTC.

This clonotype was observed a few times. The chain joins TRBV28 to TRBJ1-4, with D tentatively TRBD1 (5 bases). Germline V gene sequence: CDR1 MDHEN, CDR2 SYDVKM. The CDR3 sequence is 15 residues long. V was cut by 5 bases and J by 1 base, with 11 bases left in between. CDR3 in DNA: TGTGCCAGCAGTCCTCCGGGACGAACTAATGAAAAACTGTTTTTT. Translated, it gives CASSPPGRTNEKLFF. The entire variable domain, with the rest obtained from reference TRBV28 and TRBJ1-4, is as follows: DVKVTQSSRYLVKRTGEKVFLECVQDMDHENMFWYRQDPGLGLRLIYFSYDVKMKEKGDIPEGYSVSREKKERFSLILESASTNQTSMYLCASSPPGRTNEKLFFGSGTQLSVL.

This clonotype was observed at least ten times. The chain recombines TRBV29-1 with TRBJ1-2; no firm D call. Germline lookup yields CDR1 SQVTM and CDR2 ANQGSEA. The CDR3 length is 13 residues. V gave up 1 base and J gave up 4 bases, with 10 bases separating them. CDR3 in DNA: TGCAGCGTTGAAGTTACCTGGGGCTATGGCTACACCTTC. Residues: CSVEVTWGYGYTF.

This chain connects TRBV6-1 to TRBJ1-1; no clear D. V was cut by 2 bases and J by 1 base, with 8 bases left in between. CDR1 MNHNS and CDR2 SASEGT come from the germline V gene. The CDR3 spans 14 residues. DNA for the CDR3: TGTGCCAGCAGTGAATATTTGGCGAACACTGAAGCTTTCTTT. It translates to CASSEYLANTEAFF.

For this clonotype: A much larger clone lies one base from this, so it may be a read error. The DNA of the CDR3 is TGTACCAGCACCAAACGCGGAGGAAACTTCCTGACTTTC. Translating it yields CTSTKRGGNFLTF. The rearrangement links TRBV7-8 to TRBJ2-6; a possible D gene is TRBD2 (5 bases). Germline V lookup: CDR1 SGHVS, CDR2 FQNEAQ. The CDR3 has 13 residues.

As concerns this clonotype: Germline and junction disagree at one end, which may indicate a read error. The rearrangement uses TRBV5-1 and TRBJ1-1; 11 nucleotides line up with TRBD1. In germline, CDR1 is SGHRS, CDR2 YFSETQ. The CDR3 is 16 amino acids. The CDR3 region has the DNA TGCGCCAGCAGACACCGGGACAGGGGGGTTTACACCGAAGCTTTCTTT. Protein: CASRHRDRGVYTEAFF.

This clonotype was seen more than once but under ten times. The rearrangement links TRBV11-2 to TRBJ2-7, with D unclear. CDR3 length equals 14 residues. Germline V lookup: CDR1 SGHAT, CDR2 FQNNGV. V was cut by 5 bases and J by 0 bases, with 11 bases left in between. The CDR3 sequence: CASSHDKDSYEQYF. The CDR3 nucleotides read TGTGCCAGCAGCCACGATAAGGACTCCTACGAGCAGTACTTC.

Notes on this clonotype: One end of the junction does not line up with germline, which may come from a read error. The chain has TRBV2 and TRBJ1-5; 8 nucleotides line up with TRBD1. The CDR3 contains 17 residues. CDR1 is SNHLY and CDR2 is FYNNEI in the germline V gene. The CDR3, as DNA: TGTGCCAGCAGCCCGACAGGGGCTTGGGTAAGCAGTCAGCCCCAGCATTTT. Translated, it gives CASSPTGAWVSSQPQHF. The variable domain in full, completed from reference TRBV2 and TRBJ1-5, reads EPEVTQTPSHQVTQMGQEVILRCVPISNHLYFYWYRQILGQKVEFLVSFYNNEISEKSEIFDDQFSVERPDGSNFTLKIRSTKLEDSAMYFCASSPTGAWVSSQPQHFGDGTRLSIL.

There are many counts of this clonotype. The J gene is TRBJ1-2, the V gene TRBV7-9; D is possibly TRBD1 (5 bases). Deletions cut 1 base from V and 2 bases from J, with 8 bases between. The length of the CDR3 is 14 residues. Germline loops: CDR1 SEHNR, CDR2 FQNEAQ (reference sequence). The CDR3 protein is CASSLEGRNYGYTF. The CDR3, as DNA: TGTGCCAGCAGCTTAGAGGGACGGAACTATGGCTACACCTTC. The full variable domain, in which reference TRBV7-9 and TRBJ1-2 provide the parts outside the CDR3, is DTGVSQNPRHKITKRGQNVTFRCDPISEHNRLYWYRQTLGQGPEFLTYFQNEAQLEKSRLLSDRFSAERPKGSFSTLEIQRTEQGDSAMYLCASSLEGRNYGYTFGSGTRLTVV.

The chain couples TRBV3-1 to TRBJ2-1, with 9 bases identical to TRBD2. The trim removed 9 bases at V and 3 bases at J, leaving 3 bases unmatched. Germline CDR1 is LGHDT and CDR2 is YNNKEL (reference sequence). The CDR3 contains 13 residues. The CDR3 is CASTSGFYNEQFF. The CDR3, as DNA: TGTGCCAGTACTAGCGGGTTCTACAATGAGCAGTTCTTC.

V and J are TRBV7-8 and TRBJ2-1, with no clear D. V was cut by 2 bases and J by 10 bases, with 12 bases left in between. This CDR3 region has 13 residues. Per the germline V gene, CDR1 is SGHVS and CDR2 is FQNEAQ. CDR3 sequence: CASSLLSSYEQFF. Here the CDR3 DNA reads TGTGCCAGCAGCTTACTATCCTCCTACGAGCAGTTCTTC.

This clonotype appeared a few times. The chain recombines TRBV20-1 with TRBJ2-1; tentatively, D is TRBD1 or TRBD2 (5 bases each). The CDR3 is made up of 13 amino acids. Germline assignment: CDR1 DFQATT and CDR2 SNEGSKA (reference sequence). Trimming took 7 bases from V and 0 from J, leaving 10 bases between them. The CDR3 spells CSGGRGSYNEQFF. The CDR3 bases are TGCAGTGGGGGACGGGGCTCCTACAATGAGCAGTTCTTC.

The chain uses TRBV7-9 and TRBJ1-1; the D gene is possibly TRBD1 (5 bases). Germline-derived CDR1 and CDR2 are SEHNR and FQNEAQ (reference sequence). The CDR3 has 14 amino acids. Trimming took 1 base from V and 3 from J, leaving 9 bases between them. The chain's CDR3 is CASSLVLRDTEAFF. The CDR3 coding sequence is TGTGCCAGCAGCTTAGTCCTCAGGGACACTGAAGCTTTCTTT.

Remarks on this clonotype: A read error may account for a junction end that differs from germline. This chain joins TRBV12-3 or TRBV12-4 and TRBJ2-3; D uncertain. CDR3 size: 11 residues. This CDR3 is CASSRADAQYF. The DNA of the CDR3 is TGTGCCAGCAGTAGAGCAGATGCGCAGTATTTT.

This clonotype was observed a handful of times. V is TRBV7-8 and J is TRBJ2-7; no definite D call. CDR1 and CDR2 (germline): SGHVS, FQNEAQ. CDR3 size: 15 residues. Between the trimmed V and J ends, which lost 0 bases and 0 bases, there was a span of 9 bases. The CDR3 DNA follows: TGTGCCAGCAGCTTAGCTCGGACCCCCTCCTACGAGCAGTACTTC. This codes for CASSLARTPSYEQYF.

V usage is TRBV6-1 and J usage is TRBJ2-1, with 8 positions matching TRBD2. Per the germline V gene, CDR1 is MNHNS and CDR2 is SASEGT. The CDR3 has 16 amino acids. The junction had 11 bases not matched to a gene; V was cut back by 1 base and J by 9 bases. The CDR3 DNA reads as TGTGCCAGCAGTGAAGTCGGGATCCACGGGAGGGCTGAGCAGTTCTTC. It translates to CASSEVGIHGRAEQFF.

This clonotype occurred a few times. This rearrangement joins TRBV4-1 to TRBJ2-1, with D perhaps TRBD1 or TRBD2 (5 bases each). V lost 2 bases, J lost 4 bases, and 21 bases lay in between. The germline V gene encodes CDR1 MGHRA and CDR2 YSYEKL. The CDR3 is 18 residues long. CDR3 residues: CASSQKLLEPGRYNEQFF. The CDR3 DNA reads TGCGCCAGCAGCCAAAAACTACTGGAACCGGGACGTTACAATGAGCAGTTCTTC.

This clonotype was seen a few times. The rearrangement joins TRBV6-6 to TRBJ1-4; D is undetermined. Germline CDR1 reads MNHNY; CDR2 reads SVGAGI (reference sequence). Deletions cut 5 bases from V and 12 bases from J, with 13 bases between. This CDR3 contains 12 residues. The CDR3 here is CASSDPMVELFF. DNA of the CDR3: TGTGCCAGCAGTGATCCGATGGTAGAACTGTTTTTT.

This clonotype has only a few counts. The chain is built from TRBV19 and TRBJ2-1; 14 bases are a match to TRBD2. Looked up from germline, CDR1 is LNHDA and CDR2 is SQIVND (reference sequence). CDR3 length: 19 amino acids. V was pared by 1 base and J by 0 bases, with 5 bases of the junction left unmatched. The CDR3 DNA follows: TGTGCCAGTAGTATAGTCCGACTAGCGGGAGGGAGCTCCTACAATGAGCAGTTCTTC. Its translation is CASSIVRLAGGSSYNEQFF.

On this clonotype: A read error may produce the germline difference seen at one junction end. The V call is TRBV7-2, the J call TRBJ2-3; 11 bases are shared with TRBD2. CDR1 is SGHTA, CDR2 FQGNSA, per germline. The CDR3 consists of 16 residues. The CDR3 here is CASSTRLAGYTDTQSF. In DNA, the CDR3 is TGTGCCAGCAGCACCCGACTAGCGGGGTACACAGATACGCAGTCTTTT.

The gene calls are TRBV2 and TRBJ1-1; no clear D gene. This CDR3 region has 15 residues. Between the trimmed V and J ends, which lost 3 bases and 1 base, there was a span of 12 bases. Germline-derived CDR1 and CDR2 are SNHLY and FYNNEI. The CDR3 sequence is CASSEVPRRNTEAFF. For the CDR3, the DNA is TGTGCCAGCAGTGAGGTACCGCGGAGGAACACTGAAGCTTTCTTT.

The V and J genes are TRBV27 and TRBJ2-2; D remains ambiguous. The germline CDR1 and CDR2 sequences are MNHEY and SMNVEV (reference sequence). Trimming took 6 bases from V and 6 from J, leaving 11 bases between them. The CDR3 covers 13 residues. The CDR3: CASSFMGPGELFF. DNA for the CDR3: TGTGCCAGCAGCTTTATGGGCCCCGGGGAGCTGTTTTTT.

The V call is TRBV5-1, the J call TRBJ1-3; D uncertain. Between the trimmed V and J ends, which lost 5 bases and 0 bases, there was a span of 9 bases. The CDR3 spans 14 residues. The germline V gene encodes CDR1 SGHRS and CDR2 YFSETQ. The CDR3 is CASRDPFSGNTIYF. As DNA, the CDR3 is TGCGCCAGCAGGGATCCATTCTCTGGAAACACCATATATTTT. Full variable domain (outside the CDR3, taken from reference TRBV5-1 and TRBJ1-3): KAGVTQTPRYLIKTRGQQVTLSCSPISGHRSVSWYQQTPGQGLQFLFEYFSETQRNKGNFPGRFSGRQFSNSRSEMNVSTLELGDSALYLCASRDPFSGNTIYFGEGSWLTVV.

As to this clonotype: Sequence at one end of the junction differs from germline and may be a read error. V and J are TRBV11-2 and TRBJ2-1; no reliable D call. The CDR3 length is 15 residues. CDR1 is SGHAT, CDR2 FQNNGV, per germline. In nucleotides, the CDR3 is TGTGCTAGCAGCTTAGAGGCCCTGCTCCAAGAGACCCAGTTCTTC. Protein: CASSLEALLQETQFF.

This sequence joins TRBV3-1 and TRBJ2-2, with D tentatively TRBD1 or TRBD2 (6 bases each). CDR1 is LGHDT, CDR2 YNNKEL, per germline (reference sequence). Trimming pared 1 base from V and 5 bases from J, leaving 14 bases between. The length of the CDR3 is 16 residues. The DNA of the CDR3 is TGTGCCAGCAGCCAAGCGGGGGCCGGAGGGACCGGGGAGCTGTTTTTT. Translating gives CASSQAGAGGTGELFF.